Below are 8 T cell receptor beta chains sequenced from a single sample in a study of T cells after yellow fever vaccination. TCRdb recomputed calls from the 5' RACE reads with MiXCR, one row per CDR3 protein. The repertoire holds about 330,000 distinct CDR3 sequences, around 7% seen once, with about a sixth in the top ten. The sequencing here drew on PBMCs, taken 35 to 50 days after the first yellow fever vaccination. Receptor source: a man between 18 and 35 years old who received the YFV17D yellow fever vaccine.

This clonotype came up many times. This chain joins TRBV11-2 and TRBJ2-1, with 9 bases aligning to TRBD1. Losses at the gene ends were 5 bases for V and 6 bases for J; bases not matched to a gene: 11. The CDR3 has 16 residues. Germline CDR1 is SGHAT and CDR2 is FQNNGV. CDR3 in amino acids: CASSPGPGTGLNEQFF. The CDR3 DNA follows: TGTGCCAGCAGCCCAGGCCCCGGGACAGGGCTCAATGAGCAGTTCTTC.

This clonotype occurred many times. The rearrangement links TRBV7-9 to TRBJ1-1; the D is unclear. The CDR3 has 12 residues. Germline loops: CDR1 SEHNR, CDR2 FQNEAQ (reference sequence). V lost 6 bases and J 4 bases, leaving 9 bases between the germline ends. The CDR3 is CASSLLGTEAFF. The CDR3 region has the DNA TGTGCCAGCAGTCTCTTGGGCACTGAAGCTTTCTTT.

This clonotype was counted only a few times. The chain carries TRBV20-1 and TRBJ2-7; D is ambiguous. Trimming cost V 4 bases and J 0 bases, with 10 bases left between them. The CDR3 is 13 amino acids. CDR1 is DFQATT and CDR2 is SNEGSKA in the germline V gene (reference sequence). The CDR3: CSAKVRSSYEQYV. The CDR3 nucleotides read TGCAGTGCTAAGGTTCGGAGCTCCTACGAGCAGTACGTC.

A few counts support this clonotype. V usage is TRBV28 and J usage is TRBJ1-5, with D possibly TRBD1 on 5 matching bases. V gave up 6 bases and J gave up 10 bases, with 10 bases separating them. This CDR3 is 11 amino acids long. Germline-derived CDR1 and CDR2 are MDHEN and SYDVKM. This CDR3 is CASSPRGPQHF. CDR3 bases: TGTGCCAGCAGCCCTAGGGGACCCCAGCATTTT.

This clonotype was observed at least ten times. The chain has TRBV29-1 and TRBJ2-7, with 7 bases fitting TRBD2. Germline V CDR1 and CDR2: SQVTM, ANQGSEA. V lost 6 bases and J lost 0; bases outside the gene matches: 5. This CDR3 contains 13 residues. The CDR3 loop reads CSVGGRSSYEQYF. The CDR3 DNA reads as TGCAGCGTCGGGGGGAGGAGCTCCTACGAGCAGTACTTC.

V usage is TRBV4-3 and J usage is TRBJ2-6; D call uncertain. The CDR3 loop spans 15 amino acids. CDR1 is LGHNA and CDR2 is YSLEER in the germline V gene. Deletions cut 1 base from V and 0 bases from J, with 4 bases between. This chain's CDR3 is CASSQVLSGANVLTF. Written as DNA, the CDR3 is TGCGCCAGCAGCCAAGTTCTCTCTGGGGCCAACGTCCTGACTTTC.

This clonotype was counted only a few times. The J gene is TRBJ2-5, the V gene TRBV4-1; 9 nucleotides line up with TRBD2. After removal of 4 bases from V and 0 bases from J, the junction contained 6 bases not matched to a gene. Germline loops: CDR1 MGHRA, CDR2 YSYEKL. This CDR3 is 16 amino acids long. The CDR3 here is CASSPRVAGDQETQYF. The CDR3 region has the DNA TGCGCCAGCAGCCCCCGTGTAGCGGGGGACCAAGAGACCCAGTACTTC.

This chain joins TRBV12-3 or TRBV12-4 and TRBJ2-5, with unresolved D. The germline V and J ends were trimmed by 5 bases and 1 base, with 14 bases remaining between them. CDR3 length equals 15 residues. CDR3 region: CASSPLLILQETQYF. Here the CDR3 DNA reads TGTGCCAGCAGTCCCCTCCTAATCCTCCAAGAGACCCAGTACTTC.